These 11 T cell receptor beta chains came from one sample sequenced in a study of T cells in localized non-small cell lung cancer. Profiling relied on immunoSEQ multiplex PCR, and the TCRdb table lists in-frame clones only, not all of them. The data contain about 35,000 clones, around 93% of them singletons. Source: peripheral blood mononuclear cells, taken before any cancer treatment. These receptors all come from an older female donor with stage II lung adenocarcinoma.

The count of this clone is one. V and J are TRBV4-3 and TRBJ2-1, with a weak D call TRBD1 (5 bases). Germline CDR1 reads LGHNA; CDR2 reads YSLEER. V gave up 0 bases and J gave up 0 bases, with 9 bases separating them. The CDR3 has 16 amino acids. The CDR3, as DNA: TGCGCCAGCAGCCAAGATGGACATAGCTCCTACAATGAGCAGTTCTTC. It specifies CASSQDGHSSYNEQFF.

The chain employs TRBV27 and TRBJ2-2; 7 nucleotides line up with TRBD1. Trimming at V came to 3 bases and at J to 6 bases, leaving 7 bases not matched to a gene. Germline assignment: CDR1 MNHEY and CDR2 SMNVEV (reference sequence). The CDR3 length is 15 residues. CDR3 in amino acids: CASSFQTQGPGELFF. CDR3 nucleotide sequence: TGTGCCAGCAGTTTTCAAACACAGGGGCCCGGGGAGCTGTTTTTT.

CDR3 nucleotides: TGCGCCAGCAGTAGAAGGTCAGGCACAGATACGCAGTATTTT. It yields the protein CASSRRSGTDTQYF. The chain has TRBV10-2 and TRBJ2-3; D is unresolved. CDR3 length equals 14 residues. The V gene's germline CDR1 is WSHSY and CDR2 SAAADI. V dropped 5 bases and J dropped 1 base, with 10 bases sitting between them.

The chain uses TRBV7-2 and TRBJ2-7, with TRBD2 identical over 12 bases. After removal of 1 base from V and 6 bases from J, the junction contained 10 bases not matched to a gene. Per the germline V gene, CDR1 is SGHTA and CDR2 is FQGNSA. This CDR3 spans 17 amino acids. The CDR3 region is CASSLGIGLAGGGEQYF. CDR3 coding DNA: TGTGCCAGCAGCTTAGGCATCGGCCTAGCGGGAGGGGGCGAGCAGTACTTC. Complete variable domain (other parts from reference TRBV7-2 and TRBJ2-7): GAGVSQSPSNKVTEKGKDVELRCDPISGHTALYWYRQSLGQGLEFLIYFQGNSAPDKSGLPSDRFSAERTGGSVSTLTIQRTQQEDSAVYLCASSLGIGLAGGGEQYFGPGTRLTVT.

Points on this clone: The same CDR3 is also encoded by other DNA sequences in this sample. CDR3 loop: CASSSRGQQYF. For the CDR3, the DNA is TGTGCCAGCAGTTCCCGGGGGCAACAGTACTTC. V usage is TRBV6-6 and J usage is TRBJ2-7; perhaps D is TRBD1 or TRBD2 (6 bases each). CDR1 is MNHNY, CDR2 SVGAGI, per germline (reference sequence). V was shortened by 4 bases and J by 10 bases, with 11 bases between the two germline ends. CDR3 length equals 11 residues.

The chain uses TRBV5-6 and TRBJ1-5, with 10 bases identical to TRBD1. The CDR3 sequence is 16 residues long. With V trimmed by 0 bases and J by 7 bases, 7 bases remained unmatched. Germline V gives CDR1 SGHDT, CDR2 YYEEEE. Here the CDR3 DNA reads TGTGCCAGCAGCTTGGTTGGGACAGGGGAAGGGCAGCCCCAGCATTTT. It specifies CASSLVGTGEGQPQHF.

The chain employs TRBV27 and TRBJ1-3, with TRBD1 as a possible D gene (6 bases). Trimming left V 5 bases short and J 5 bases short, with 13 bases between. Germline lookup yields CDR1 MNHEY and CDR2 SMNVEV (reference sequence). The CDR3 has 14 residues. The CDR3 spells CASSPEGGRNTIYF. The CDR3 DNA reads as TGTGCCAGCAGTCCCGAGGGGGGCCGAAACACCATATATTTT.

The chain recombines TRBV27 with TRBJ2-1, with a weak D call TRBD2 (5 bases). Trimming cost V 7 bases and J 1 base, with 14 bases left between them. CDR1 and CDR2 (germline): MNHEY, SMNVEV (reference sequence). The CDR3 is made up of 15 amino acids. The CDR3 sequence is CASTKEGRSYNEQFF. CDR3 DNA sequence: TGTGCCAGCACAAAAGAGGGCAGGTCCTACAATGAGCAGTTCTTC.

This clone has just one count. CDR3 residues: CASSPRITEKLFF. As DNA, the CDR3 is TGTGCCAGCAGCCCCCGAATTACCGAAAAACTGTTTTTT. The J gene is TRBJ1-4, the V gene TRBV14; D is unresolved. Trimming took 4 bases from V and 8 from J, leaving 11 bases between them. The germline CDR1 and CDR2 sequences are SGHDN and FVKESK. The CDR3 sequence is 13 residues long.

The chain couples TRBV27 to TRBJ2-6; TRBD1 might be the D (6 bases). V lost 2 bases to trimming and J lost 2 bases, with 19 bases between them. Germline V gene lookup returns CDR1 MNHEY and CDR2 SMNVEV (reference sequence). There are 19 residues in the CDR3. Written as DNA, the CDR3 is TGTGCCAGCAGTTTAGACCTGGCAGGGGAGCGCACTGGGGCCAACGTCCTGACTTTC. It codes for CASSLDLAGERTGANVLTF.

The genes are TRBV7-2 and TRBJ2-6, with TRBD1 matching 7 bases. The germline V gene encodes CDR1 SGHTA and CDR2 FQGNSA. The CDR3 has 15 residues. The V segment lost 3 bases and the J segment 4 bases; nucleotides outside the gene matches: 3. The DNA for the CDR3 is TGTGCCAGCAGCTTCGACAGGGCCGGGGCCAACGTCCTGACTTTC. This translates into CASSFDRAGANVLTF.